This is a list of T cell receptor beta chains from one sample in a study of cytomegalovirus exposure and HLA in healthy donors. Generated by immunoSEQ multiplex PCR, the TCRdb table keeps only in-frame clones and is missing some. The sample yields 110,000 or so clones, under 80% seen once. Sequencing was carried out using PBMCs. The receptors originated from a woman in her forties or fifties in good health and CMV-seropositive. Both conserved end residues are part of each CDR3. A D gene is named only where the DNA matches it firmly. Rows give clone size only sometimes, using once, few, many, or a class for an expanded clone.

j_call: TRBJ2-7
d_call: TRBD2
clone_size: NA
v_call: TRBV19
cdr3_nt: TGTGCCAGTAGTATGGCGCTAGCGGGTGCCTACGAGCAGTACTTC
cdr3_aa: CASSMALAGAYEQYF

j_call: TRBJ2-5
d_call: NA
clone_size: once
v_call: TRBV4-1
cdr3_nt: TGCGCCAGCAGCCAAGAAGACACCTTGATGGGGACCCAGTACTTC
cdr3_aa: CASSQEDTLMGTQYF

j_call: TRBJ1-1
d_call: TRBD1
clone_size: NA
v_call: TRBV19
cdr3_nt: TGTGCCAGTACCATGACAGGACAGGGTGGGACTGAAGCTTTCTTT
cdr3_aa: CASTMTGQGGTEAFF

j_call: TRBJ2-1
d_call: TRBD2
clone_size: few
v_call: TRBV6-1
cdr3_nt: TGTGCCAGCCGCGGGGGTAGCGGGGGTTACAATGAGCAGTTCTTC
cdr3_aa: CASRGGSGGYNEQFF

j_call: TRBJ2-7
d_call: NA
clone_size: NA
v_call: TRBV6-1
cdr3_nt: TGTGCCAGCAGTGAAGGTGTATTCGGCTCCTACGAGCAGTACTTC
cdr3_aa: CASSEGVFGSYEQYF

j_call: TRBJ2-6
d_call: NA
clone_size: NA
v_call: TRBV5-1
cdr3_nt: TGCGCCAGCAGCTTTACAACAGGGAATACGGTCGGGGCCAACGTCCTGACTTTC
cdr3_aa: CASSFTTGNTVGANVLTF

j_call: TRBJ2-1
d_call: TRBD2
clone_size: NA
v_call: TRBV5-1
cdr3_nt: TGCGCCAGCAGCGGACTAGTAAATGAGCAGTTCTTC
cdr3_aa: CASSGLVNEQFF

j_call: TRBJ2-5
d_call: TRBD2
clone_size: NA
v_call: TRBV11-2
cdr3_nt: TGTGCCAGCAGCTTAGCGGGAGGAGGGGAGACCCAGTACTTC
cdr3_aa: CASSLAGGGETQYF

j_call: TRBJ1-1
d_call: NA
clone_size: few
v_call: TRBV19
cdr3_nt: TGTGCCAGTAGTATTCCCAACGAGTCTGAAGCTTTCTTT
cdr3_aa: CASSIPNESEAFF

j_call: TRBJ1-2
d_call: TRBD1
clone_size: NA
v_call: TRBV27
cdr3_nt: TGTGCCAGCACCAGGGTAGGGGGCGACTATGGCTACACCTTC
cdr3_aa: CASTRVGGDYGYTF

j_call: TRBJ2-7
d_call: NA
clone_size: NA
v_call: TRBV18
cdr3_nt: TGTGCCAGCTCACCAGGCCAGGTCTCCTACGAGCAGTACTTC
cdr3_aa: CASSPGQVSYEQYF

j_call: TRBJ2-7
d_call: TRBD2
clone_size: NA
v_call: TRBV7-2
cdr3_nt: TGTGCCAGCAGCCCAATGTTTGGGGGCGGGAGGGACTACGAGCAGTACTTC
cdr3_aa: CASSPMFGGGRDYEQYF

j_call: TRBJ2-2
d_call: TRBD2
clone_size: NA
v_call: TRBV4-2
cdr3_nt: TGTGCCAGCAGCCAAGATATGGCTAGCGGGAGGGCCGGCAGCACCGGGGAGCTGTTTTTT
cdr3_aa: CASSQDMASGRAGSTGELFF

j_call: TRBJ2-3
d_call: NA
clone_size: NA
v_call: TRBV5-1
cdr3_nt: TGCGCCAGCAGCTTGGCGGACATGGGGGGAGATACGCAGTATTTT
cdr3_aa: CASSLADMGGDTQYF

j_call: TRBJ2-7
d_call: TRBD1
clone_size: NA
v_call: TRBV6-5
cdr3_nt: TGTGCCAGCAGTTACTCTTACAGGGGCTTCGAGCAGTGCTTC
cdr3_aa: CASSYSYRGFEQCF

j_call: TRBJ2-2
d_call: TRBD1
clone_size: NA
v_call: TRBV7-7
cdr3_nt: TGTGCCAGCAGCGCGACAGGGGACACCGGGGAGCTGTTTTTT
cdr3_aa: CASSATGDTGELFF

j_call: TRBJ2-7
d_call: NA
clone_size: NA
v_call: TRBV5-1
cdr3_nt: TGCGCCAGCAGCTTGGGCGGGGTGCTAATCTACGAGCAGTACTTC
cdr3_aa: CASSLGGVLIYEQYF

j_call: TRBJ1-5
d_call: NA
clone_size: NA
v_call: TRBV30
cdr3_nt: TGTGCCTGGAGTGTCCAGGACTATCAGCCCCAGCATTTT
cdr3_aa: CAWSVQDYQPQHF

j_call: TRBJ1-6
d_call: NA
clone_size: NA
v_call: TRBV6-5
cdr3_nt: TGTGCCAGCAGTCACATAGGGGTGGAAGGGTCACCCCTCCACTTT
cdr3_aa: CASSHIGVEGSPLHF

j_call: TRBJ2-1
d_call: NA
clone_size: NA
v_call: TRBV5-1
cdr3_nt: TGCGCCAGCAGCATGGGACACGGCCTCACCGATGAGCAGTTCTTC
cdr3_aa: CASSMGHGLTDEQFF

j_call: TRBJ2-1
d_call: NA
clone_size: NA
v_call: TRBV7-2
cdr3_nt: TGTGCCAGCAGCTTCCTCAATGAGCAGTTCTTC
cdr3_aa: CASSFLNEQFF

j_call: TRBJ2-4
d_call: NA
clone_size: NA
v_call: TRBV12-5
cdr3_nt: TGTGCTAGTGGTTTGGTCCGGGGTGGGGAGGTGACCAAAAACATTCAGTACTTC
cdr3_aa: CASGLVRGGEVTKNIQYF

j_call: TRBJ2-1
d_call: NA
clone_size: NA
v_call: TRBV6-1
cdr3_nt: TGTGCCAGCAGTGAATTCGCGGGGCTAGAAGATGAGCAGTTCTTC
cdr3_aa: CASSEFAGLEDEQFF

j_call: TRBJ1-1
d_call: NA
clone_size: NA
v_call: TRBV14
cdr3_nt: TGTGCCAGCAGCCAAGATAGGATTCCGGCGGGCGCTTTCTTT
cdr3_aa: CASSQDRIPAGAFF